Below are 20 T cell receptor beta chains sequenced from a single sample in a study of blood T cell repertoires in COVID-19. Only in-frame clones appear in the TCRdb table, and some are missing; sequencing was by immunoSEQ multiplex PCR. This table holds 65,000 to 85,000 clones, roughly 90% found once. Source material: peripheral blood. These receptors originate from a human donor in a cohort sampled during active COVID-19.

The chain couples TRBV7-9 to TRBJ1-1, with 7 bases fitting TRBD1. This CDR3 contains 13 residues. Per germline, CDR1 SEHNR and CDR2 FQNEAQ (reference sequence). Trimming removed 6 bases from V and 1 base from J; junction bases left unmatched: 2. The CDR3 sequence: CASRGQENTEAFF. The CDR3 DNA reads as TGTGCCAGCAGAGGACAGGAGAACACTGAAGCTTTCTTT.

The chain recombines TRBV14 with TRBJ1-2, with 7 bases matching TRBD1. J lost 7 bases, V lost 6 bases, and 8 bases had no gene match. CDR1 is SGHDN, CDR2 FVKESK, per germline. This CDR3 comprises 13 residues. In DNA form, the CDR3 reads TGTGCCAGCAGTTTCGACAGGGTAACTGGCTACACCTTC. This gives the protein CASSFDRVTGYTF. Together with reference TRBV14 and TRBJ1-2, the CDR3 gives the full variable domain: EAGVTQFPSHSVIEKGQTVTLRCDPISGHDNLYWYRRVMGKEIKFLLHFVKESKQDESGMPNNRFLAERTGGTYSTLKVQPAELEDSGVYFCASSFDRVTGYTFGSGTRLTVV.

The chain employs TRBV25-1 and TRBJ2-7; perhaps TRBD1 as D (5 bases). The length of the CDR3 is 14 residues. Germline V CDR1 and CDR2: MGHDK, SYGVNS. The germline V and J ends were trimmed by 5 bases and 2 bases, with 13 bases remaining between them. CDR3 sequence reads: CASSKRTDTYEQYF. DNA for the CDR3: TGTGCCAGCAGTAAAAGGACGGACACCTACGAGCAGTACTTC.

The V and J genes are TRBV27 and TRBJ1-6; D is unclear. This CDR3 spans 12 amino acids. Trimming cost V 8 bases and J 6 bases, with 8 bases left between them. Germline V gives CDR1 MNHEY, CDR2 SMNVEV (reference sequence). The CDR3 DNA reads as TGTGCCAGCCATACTGTTAATTCACCCCTCCACTTT. Its protein product is CASHTVNSPLHF.

The chain uses TRBV7-2 and TRBJ2-2; D might be TRBD1 (5 bases). Germline values: CDR1 SGHTA, CDR2 FQGNSA. V dropped 6 bases and J dropped 6 bases, with 11 bases sitting between them. This CDR3 contains 13 residues. CDR3 sequence: CASSKGKAGELFF. The CDR3 nucleotides read TGTGCCAGCAGTAAGGGGAAGGCCGGGGAGCTGTTTTTT.

The V call is TRBV6-2 or TRBV6-3, the J call TRBJ2-5; TRBD2 matches at 16 bases. CDR1 is MNHEY and CDR2 is SVGEGT in the germline V gene. This CDR3 spans 17 amino acids. The ends lost 5 bases at V and 5 bases at J; junction bases unmatched: 8. CDR3 DNA: TGTGCCAGCAGTCCGGGGACTAGCGGGGGGGATCGGGAGACCCAGTACTTC. This codes for CASSPGTSGGDRETQYF.

V is TRBV6-4 and J is TRBJ2-1; 14 bases match TRBD2. This CDR3 region has 18 residues. V trimming: 5 bases; J trimming: 0 bases; junction bases outside the gene matches: 6. CDR1 is MRHNA, CDR2 SNTAGT, per germline. This CDR3 is CASSPGLAGAHSYNEQFF. CDR3 DNA sequence: TGTGCCAGCAGTCCGGGACTAGCGGGGGCCCACTCCTACAATGAGCAGTTCTTC.

The V gene is TRBV5-1, the J gene TRBJ2-1; 8 positions match TRBD2. V shed 4 bases, J shed 7 bases, and the junction held 7 bases outside the gene matches. CDR1 is SGHRS, CDR2 YFSETQ, per germline. The CDR3 is 14 residues long. CDR3 residues: CASSPPTSVNEQFF. In DNA, the CDR3 is TGCGCCAGCAGCCCACCGACTAGCGTAAATGAGCAGTTCTTC.

DNA of the CDR3: TGTGCCAGCTCCCGTGCTGGACAGCCAACAGATACGCAGTATTTT. Its translation is CASSRAGQPTDTQYF. V usage is TRBV18 and J usage is TRBJ2-3; D might be TRBD1 (6 bases). Germline V gene lookup returns CDR1 KGHSH and CDR2 LQKENI. This CDR3 has 15 residues. V lost 6 bases to trimming and J lost 3 bases, with 16 bases between them.

The gene calls are TRBV5-1 and TRBJ2-5, with 7 bases lining up with TRBD2. This CDR3 spans 14 amino acids. CDR1 and CDR2 (germline): SGHRS, YFSETQ. V lost 4 bases and J lost 1; bases outside the gene matches: 4. CDR3 DNA: TGCGCCAGCAGCCGGGGGGATACCCAAGAGACCCAGTACTTC. Protein product: CASSRGDTQETQYF.

J is TRBJ2-7 and V is TRBV5-1, with TRBD2 identical over 9 bases. Germline CDR1 and CDR2: SGHRS and YFSETQ. This CDR3 has 16 amino acids. Unmatched junction bases numbered 7, after V lost 2 bases and J lost 1 base. CDR3 bases: TGCGCCAGCAGCTTCGAAGCGGGGGGAAGGTCCTACGAGCAGTACTTC. Amino acid sequence: CASSFEAGGRSYEQYF.

A few counts support this clone. This chain connects TRBV5-1 to TRBJ2-3; TRBD2 matches 7 bases. V lost 4 bases, J lost 1 base, and 9 bases stayed unmatched. This CDR3 has 16 amino acids. Germline CDR1 is SGHRS and CDR2 is YFSETQ. The CDR3 region is CASSPGLDSGTDTQYF. The CDR3 coding sequence is TGCGCCAGCAGCCCAGGACTAGATTCGGGCACAGATACGCAGTATTTT.

The chain recombines TRBV10-3 with TRBJ1-1, with 7 bases aligning to TRBD1. Germline CDR1 and CDR2: ENHRY and SYGVKD. V lost 6 bases, J lost 0 bases, and 4 bases stayed unmatched. The CDR3 is 14 residues long. CDR3 loop: CAIRPGGMNTEAFF. Written as DNA, the CDR3 is TGTGCCATCAGGCCAGGGGGAATGAACACTGAAGCTTTCTTT.

The rearrangement links TRBV4-1 to TRBJ2-7; possibly TRBD1 for D (5 bases). Trimming pared 1 base from V and 2 bases from J, leaving 9 bases between. The CDR3 has 14 residues. Germline assignment: CDR1 MGHRA and CDR2 YSYEKL. CDR3 region: CASSQASGTYEQYF. The CDR3 nucleotides are TGCGCCAGCAGCCAAGCATCAGGGACCTACGAGCAGTACTTC.

V is TRBV6-5 and J is TRBJ2-3, with TRBD2 matching over 10 bases. This CDR3 is built from 15 residues. V shed 11 bases and J 5 bases; nucleotides not matched to a gene: 13. Germline-derived CDR1 and CDR2 are MNHEY and SVGAGI. CDR3 in DNA: TGTGCCGCCTTCGGAGAGCGGGGGGGCCAAGATACGCAGTATTTT. As protein: CAAFGERGGQDTQYF.

The genes are TRBV24-1 and TRBJ1-2; 10 bases match TRBD1. Germline V gives CDR1 KGHDR, CDR2 SFDVKD. This CDR3 has 17 residues. V lost 1 base, J lost 7 bases, and 11 bases stayed unmatched. In nucleotides, the CDR3 is TGTGCCACCAGTGATTTTGGGTGGGACAGGGGCTCAAGTGGCTACACCTTC. It encodes CATSDFGWDRGSSGYTF.

The chain links TRBV12-3 or TRBV12-4 to TRBJ2-7; 8 nucleotides line up with TRBD2. The length of the CDR3 is 13 residues. The V gene end was trimmed by 6 bases and the J gene end by 0 bases; junction bases not matched to a gene: 1. CDR3 DNA: TGTGCCAGCAGAACTAGCGGCTCCTACGAGCAGTACTTC. Protein product: CASRTSGSYEQYF.

The rearrangement uses TRBV7-7 and TRBJ2-5; 12 bases map to TRBD1. CDR3 length equals 15 residues. V lost 5 bases, J lost 4 bases, and 5 bases stayed unmatched. The germline V gene has CDR1 SSHAT and CDR2 FNYEAQ (reference sequence). This chain's CDR3 is CASSLGQGAGETQYF. DNA for the CDR3: TGTGCCAGCAGCCTGGGACAGGGGGCGGGAGAGACCCAGTACTTC.

The gene calls are TRBV9 and TRBJ2-1, with D uncertain. The CDR3 loop spans 14 amino acids. Germline V gene data show CDR1 as SGDLS and CDR2 as YYNGEE. V was pared by 0 bases and J by 7 bases, with 11 bases between. Written as DNA, the CDR3 is TGTGCCAGCAGCGTAGCAGTTCTGGTGAATGAGCAGTTCTTC. It translates to CASSVAVLVNEQFF.

The V gene is TRBV9, the J gene TRBJ2-7; the match to TRBD2 covers 7 bases. The junction had 4 bases not matched to a gene; V was cut back by 2 bases and J by 2 bases. CDR1 is SGDLS, CDR2 YYNGEE, per germline. The CDR3 consists of 14 residues. Written as DNA, the CDR3 is TGTGCCAGCAGCGTTTCCGGGGGGACCTACGAGCAGTACTTC. This translates into CASSVSGGTYEQYF.